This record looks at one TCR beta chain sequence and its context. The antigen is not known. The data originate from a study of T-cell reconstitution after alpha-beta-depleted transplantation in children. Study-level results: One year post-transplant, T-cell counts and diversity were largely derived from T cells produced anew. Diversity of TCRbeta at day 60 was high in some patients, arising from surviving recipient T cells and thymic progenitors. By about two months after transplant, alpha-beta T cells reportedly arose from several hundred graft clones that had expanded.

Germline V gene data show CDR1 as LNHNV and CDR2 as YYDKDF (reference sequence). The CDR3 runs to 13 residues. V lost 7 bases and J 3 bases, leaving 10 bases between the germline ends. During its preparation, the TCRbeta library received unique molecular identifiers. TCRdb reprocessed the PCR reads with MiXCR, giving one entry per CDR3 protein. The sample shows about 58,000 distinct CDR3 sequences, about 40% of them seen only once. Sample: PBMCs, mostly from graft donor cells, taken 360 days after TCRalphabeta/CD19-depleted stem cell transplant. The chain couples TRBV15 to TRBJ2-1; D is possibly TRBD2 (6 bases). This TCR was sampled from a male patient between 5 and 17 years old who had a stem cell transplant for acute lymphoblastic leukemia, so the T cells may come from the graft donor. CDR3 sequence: CATTGENYNEQFF. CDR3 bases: TGTGCCACCACGGGGGAGAACTACAATGAGCAGTTCTTC.